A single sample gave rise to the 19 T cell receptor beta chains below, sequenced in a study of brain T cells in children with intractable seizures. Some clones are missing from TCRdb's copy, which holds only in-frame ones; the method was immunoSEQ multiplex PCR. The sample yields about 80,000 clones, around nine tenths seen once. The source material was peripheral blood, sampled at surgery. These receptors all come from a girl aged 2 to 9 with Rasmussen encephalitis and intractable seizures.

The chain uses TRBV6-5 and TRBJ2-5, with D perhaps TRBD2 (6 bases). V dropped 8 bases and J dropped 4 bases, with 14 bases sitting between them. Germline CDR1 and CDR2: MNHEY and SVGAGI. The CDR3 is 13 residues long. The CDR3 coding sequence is TGTGCCAGCGGCCCACTCGGGGGAGAGACCCAGTACTTC. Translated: CASGPLGGETQYF.

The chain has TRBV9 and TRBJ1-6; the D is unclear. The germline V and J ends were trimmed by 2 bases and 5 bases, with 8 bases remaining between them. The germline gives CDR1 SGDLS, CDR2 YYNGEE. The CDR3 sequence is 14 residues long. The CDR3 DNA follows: TGTGCCAGCAGCGTCGGGTTGCATAATTCACCCCTCCACTTT. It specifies CASSVGLHNSPLHF.

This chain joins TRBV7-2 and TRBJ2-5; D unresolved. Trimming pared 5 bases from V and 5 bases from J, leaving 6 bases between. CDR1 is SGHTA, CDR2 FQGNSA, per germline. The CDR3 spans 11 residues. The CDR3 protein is CASSPRETQYF. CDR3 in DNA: TGTGCCAGCAGCCCAAGGGAGACCCAGTACTTC.

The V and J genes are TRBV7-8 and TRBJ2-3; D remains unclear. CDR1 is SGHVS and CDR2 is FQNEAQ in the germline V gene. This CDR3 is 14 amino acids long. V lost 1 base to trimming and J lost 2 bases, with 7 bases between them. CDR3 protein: CASSLELFTDTQYF. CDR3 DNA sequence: TGTGCCAGCAGCTTAGAACTCTTCACAGATACGCAGTATTTT.

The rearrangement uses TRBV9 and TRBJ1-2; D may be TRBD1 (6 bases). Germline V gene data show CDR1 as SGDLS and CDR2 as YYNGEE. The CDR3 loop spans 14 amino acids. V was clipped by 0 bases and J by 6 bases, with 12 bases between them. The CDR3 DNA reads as TGTGCCAGCAGCGTAGAAGGCAGGGGACATGGCTACACCTTC. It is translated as CASSVEGRGHGYTF.

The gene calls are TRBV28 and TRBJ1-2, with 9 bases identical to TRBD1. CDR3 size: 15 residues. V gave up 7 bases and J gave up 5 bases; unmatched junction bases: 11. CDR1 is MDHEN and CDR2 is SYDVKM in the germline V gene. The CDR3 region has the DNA TGTGCCAGCATTTACGACAGGGGGGGCCTATATGGCTACACCTTC. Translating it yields CASIYDRGGLYGYTF.

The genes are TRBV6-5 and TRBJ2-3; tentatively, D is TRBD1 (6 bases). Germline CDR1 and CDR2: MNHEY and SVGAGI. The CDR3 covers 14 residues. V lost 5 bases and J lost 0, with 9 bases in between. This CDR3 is CASSPTGSTDTQYF. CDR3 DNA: TGTGCCAGCAGTCCGACAGGTAGCACAGATACGCAGTATTTT.

CDR3 protein: CASSLGDRGLDEQFF. The CDR3 DNA is TGTGCCAGTAGCCTAGGGGACAGGGGGCTGGATGAGCAGTTCTTC. The genes are TRBV19 and TRBJ2-1, with 12 positions matching TRBD1. V was clipped by 6 bases and J by 8 bases; unmatched bases: 8. Germline loops: CDR1 LNHDA, CDR2 SQIVND (reference sequence). The length of the CDR3 is 15 residues.

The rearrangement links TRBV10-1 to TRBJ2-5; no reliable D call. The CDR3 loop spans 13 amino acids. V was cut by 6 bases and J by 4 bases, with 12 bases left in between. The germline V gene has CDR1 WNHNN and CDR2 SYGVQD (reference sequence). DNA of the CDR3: TGCGCCAGCAGCCGAAAGGTGGGAGAGACCCAGTACTTC. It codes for CASSRKVGETQYF.

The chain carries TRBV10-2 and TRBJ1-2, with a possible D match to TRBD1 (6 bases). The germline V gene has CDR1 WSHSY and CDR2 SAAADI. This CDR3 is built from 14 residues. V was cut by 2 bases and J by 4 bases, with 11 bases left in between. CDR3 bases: TGCGCCAGCAGTGAGGCCGGGACAACCTATGGCTACACCTTC. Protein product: CASSEAGTTYGYTF.

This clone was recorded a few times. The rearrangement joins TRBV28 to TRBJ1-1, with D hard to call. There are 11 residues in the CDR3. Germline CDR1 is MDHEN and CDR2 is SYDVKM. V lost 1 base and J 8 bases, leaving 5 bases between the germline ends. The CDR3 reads CASSLYLEAFF. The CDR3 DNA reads TGTGCCAGCAGTTTATATTTGGAAGCTTTCTTT.

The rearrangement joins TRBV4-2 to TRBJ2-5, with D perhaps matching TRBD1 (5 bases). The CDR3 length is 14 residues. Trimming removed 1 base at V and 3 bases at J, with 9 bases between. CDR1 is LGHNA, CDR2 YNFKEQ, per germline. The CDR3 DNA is TGTGCCAGCAGCCAAGTTTGGGGCGAAGAGACCCAGTACTTC. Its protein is CASSQVWGEETQYF.

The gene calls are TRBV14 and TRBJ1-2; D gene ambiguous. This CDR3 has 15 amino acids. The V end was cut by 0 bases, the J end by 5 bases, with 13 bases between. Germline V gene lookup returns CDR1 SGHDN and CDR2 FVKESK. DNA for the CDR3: TGTGCCAGCAGCCAAGAGGGAGCCTTACCTTATGGCTACACCTTC. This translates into CASSQEGALPYGYTF. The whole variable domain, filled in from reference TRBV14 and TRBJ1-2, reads EAGVTQFPSHSVIEKGQTVTLRCDPISGHDNLYWYRRVMGKEIKFLLHFVKESKQDESGMPNNRFLAERTGGTYSTLKVQPAELEDSGVYFCASSQEGALPYGYTFGSGTRLTVV.

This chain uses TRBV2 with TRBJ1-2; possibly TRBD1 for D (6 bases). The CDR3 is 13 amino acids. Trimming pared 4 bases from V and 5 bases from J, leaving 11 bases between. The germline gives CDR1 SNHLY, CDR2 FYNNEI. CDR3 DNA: TGTGCCAGCAGTGTTAACAGGGAATATGGCTACACCTTC. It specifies CASSVNREYGYTF. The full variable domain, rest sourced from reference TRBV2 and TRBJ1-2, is EPEVTQTPSHQVTQMGQEVILRCVPISNHLYFYWYRQILGQKVEFLVSFYNNEISEKSEIFDDQFSVERPDGSNFTLKIRSTKLEDSAMYFCASSVNREYGYTFGSGTRLTVV.

CDR3 bases: TGCAGCGTTGGGTACGGCGAGCAGTACTTC. The encoded protein is CSVGYGEQYF. The chain is built from TRBV29-1 and TRBJ2-7; no definite D call. This CDR3 is built from 10 residues. Deletions cut 4 bases from V and 6 bases from J, with 7 bases between. The germline CDR1 and CDR2 sequences are SQVTM and ANQGSEA.

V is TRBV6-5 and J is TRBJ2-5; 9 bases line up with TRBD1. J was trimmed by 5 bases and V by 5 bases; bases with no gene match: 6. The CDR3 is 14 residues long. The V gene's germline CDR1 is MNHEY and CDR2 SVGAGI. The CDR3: CASSRDRVEETQYF. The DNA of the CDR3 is TGTGCCAGCAGTCGGGACAGGGTAGAGGAGACCCAGTACTTC.

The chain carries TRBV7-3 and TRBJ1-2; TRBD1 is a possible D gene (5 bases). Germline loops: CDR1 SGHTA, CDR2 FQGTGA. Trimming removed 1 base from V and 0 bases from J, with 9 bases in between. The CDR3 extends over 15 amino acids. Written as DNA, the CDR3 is TGTGCCAGCAGCTTAAAACAGGACTCTAACTATGGCTACACCTTC. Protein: CASSLKQDSNYGYTF. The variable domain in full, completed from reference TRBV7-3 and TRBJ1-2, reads GAGVSQTPSNKVTEKGKYVELRCDPISGHTALYWYRQSLGQGPEFLIYFQGTGAADDSGLPNDRFFAVRPEGSVSTLKIQRTERGDSAVYLCASSLKQDSNYGYTFGSGTRLTVV.

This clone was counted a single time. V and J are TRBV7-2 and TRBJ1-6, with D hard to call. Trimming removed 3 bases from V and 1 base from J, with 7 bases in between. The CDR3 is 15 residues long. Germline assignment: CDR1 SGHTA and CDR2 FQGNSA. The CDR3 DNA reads TGTGCCAGCAGCTTCGAACCGTCCTATAATTCACCCCTCCACTTT. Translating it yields CASSFEPSYNSPLHF.

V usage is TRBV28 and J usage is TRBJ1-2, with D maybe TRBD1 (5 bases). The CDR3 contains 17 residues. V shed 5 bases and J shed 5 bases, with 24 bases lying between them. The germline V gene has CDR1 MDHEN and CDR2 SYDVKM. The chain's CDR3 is CASSHLWDTGEGYGYTF. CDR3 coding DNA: TGTGCCAGCAGTCACCTGTGGGATACAGGCGAAGGATATGGCTACACCTTC.